This T cell receptor (beta chain) was documented in a study of regulatory T cells in long-lasting Graves disease. At least ten counts were recorded for this clonotype. Time point denoted: newly diagnosed GD, antithyroid drugs for less than 3 months. RNA extracted from PBMCs served as the sequencing template. Through Arm-PCR of CDR3 regions and iRepertoire HTBI primers, TCR beta libraries were built. TCRdb passed the multiplex PCR reads through MiXCR, listing each CDR3 protein once. The sample has 410,000 or so distinct CDR3 sequences, more than 13% seen once. These sequences were also reported in another study, on T cells in Graves' hyperthyroidism and ophthalmopathy.

This specimen consisted of peripheral blood mononuclear cells (PBMCs), obtained at new diagnosis, from a patient treated with antithyroid drugs. This receptor was taken from a woman aged 25-40 years with Graves disease.

The CDR3 protein is CATNRGSNQPQHF. CDR3 sequence (DNA): TGTGCCACCAATAGGGGATCGAATCAGCCCCAGCATTTT. The rearrangement joins TRBV24-1 to TRBJ1-5, with a weak D call TRBD1 (5 bases). The CDR3 loop spans 13 amino acids. Looked up from germline, CDR1 is KGHDR and CDR2 is SFDVKD. Trimming removed 8 bases at V and 4 bases at J, with 11 bases between.